This T cell receptor (beta chain) stems from a study of blood T cell repertoires in COVID-19. Overall study context: Both acute and convalescent COVID-19 samples were obtained from the United States, Italy and Spain.

Assay used: immunoSEQ multiplex PCR; TCRdb lists only in-frame clones, some missing. The sample records more than 40,000 clones, about 90% being singletons. The CDR3 consists of 13 residues. The germline V gene has CDR1 LNHDA and CDR2 SQIVND (reference sequence). The V gene end was trimmed by 8 bases and the J gene end by 6 bases; junction bases not matched to a gene: 8. This clonotype was obtained from an elderly man with acute or convalescent COVID-19. This rearrangement joins TRBV19 to TRBJ2-7; 9 bases agree with TRBD1. The sequenced material came from peripheral blood. The CDR3 DNA follows: TGTGCCAGTGGCGGACAGGGGCTCAGCGAGCAGTACTTC. This encodes CASGGQGLSEQYF.